This T cell receptor beta chain is drawn from a study of regulatory T cells in long-lasting Graves disease. In the study overall: Recently diagnosed Graves' patients had received antithyroid drugs for under 3 months.

Investigators prepared the TCR beta libraries by applying iRepertoire HTBI primers and Arm-PCR of CDR3 regions. TCRdb re-called the multiplex PCR reads through MiXCR, storing one row per CDR3 protein. The data show some 200,000 distinct CDR3 sequences, with about 19% seen just once and roughly 12% held by the top ten. The ends were cut back, 2 bases at V and 7 bases at J, with 9 bases in the middle. CDR3 length equals 12 residues. Per the germline V gene, CDR1 is DFQATT and CDR2 is SNEGSKA (reference sequence). Overall study findings and caveats: Persistent cases of Graves' showed reduced TCR diversity relative to newly diagnosed patients.

This clonotype was observed many times. Antigen specificity is unknown. Time point given: newly diagnosed GD, antithyroid drugs for less than 3 months. Generation of the TCR library employed RNA extracted from PBMCs. Patients were from an endocrinology department in Xi'an, China. The same data also went into a second study, on T cells in Graves' hyperthyroidism and ophthalmopathy. That investigation notes: Absent ophthalmopathy progression within 18 months defined stable Graves' hyperthyroidism.

This sequence was found in a woman under 40 with Graves disease. J is TRBJ2-1 and V is TRBV20-1; D gene ambiguous. This sample comprised peripheral blood mononuclear cells (PBMCs), obtained at new diagnosis, from a patient treated with antithyroid drugs. Here the CDR3 reads CSARSYGNEQFF. The CDR3 nucleotides are TGCAGTGCTAGATCCTATGGGAATGAGCAGTTCTTC.